This is a list of T cell receptor beta chains from one sample in a study of CD8+CD57+ T cells in acquired aplastic anemia. TCRdb used MiXCR to reprocess the reads, holding one entry per CDR3 protein. The sample has roughly 420,000 distinct CDR3 sequences, around 72% seen once; the top ten hold under 4.5%. Material for sequencing was sorted CD4+, CD8+, or CD8+CD57+ T cells (not recorded which) from PBMCs. The receptors originated from a human donor in good health, serving as a control. CDR3s include the opening cysteine and the closing phenylalanine or tryptophan. D genes are given only for firm matches. Rows give clone size only sometimes, using once, few, many, or a class for an expanded clone.

cdr3_length: 13
j_call: TRBJ2-5
v_call: TRBV30
d_call: TRBD2
clone_size: many
cdr3_aa: CAWSDLAGETQYF
cdr3_nt: TGTGCCTGGAGTGACTTAGCGGGGGAGACCCAGTACTTC

cdr3_length: 14
j_call: TRBJ1-1
v_call: TRBV12-5
d_call: TRBD1
clone_size: many
cdr3_aa: CASGPGTGGIEAFF
cdr3_nt: TGTGCTAGTGGTCCGGGGACAGGGGGGATTGAAGCTTTCTTT

cdr3_length: 13
j_call: TRBJ1-1
v_call: TRBV10-3
d_call: NA
clone_size: NA
cdr3_aa: CASSYYRGRRAFF
cdr3_nt: TGTGCCAGCAGTTACTATCGAGGGAGGAGAGCTTTCTTT

cdr3_length: 13
j_call: TRBJ2-2
v_call: TRBV6-5
d_call: NA
clone_size: NA
cdr3_aa: CASSSTGVGELFF
cdr3_nt: TGTGCCAGCAGTTCTACGGGGGTCGGGGAGCTGTTTTTT

cdr3_length: 15
j_call: TRBJ1-5
v_call: TRBV7-2
d_call: NA
clone_size: NA
cdr3_aa: CASSPAADTQYFGHF
cdr3_nt: NA

cdr3_length: 13
j_call: TRBJ2-5
v_call: TRBV5-1
d_call: NA
clone_size: NA
cdr3_aa: CASSLGGQATQYF
cdr3_nt: TGCGCCAGCAGCTTGGGGGGGCAGGCTACCCAGTACTTC

cdr3_length: 14
j_call: TRBJ1-2
v_call: TRBV12-3/TRBV12-4
d_call: NA
clone_size: NA
cdr3_aa: CASSRFGQGNGYTF
cdr3_nt: TGTGCCAGCAGTAGGTTCGGGCAGGGGAACGGCTACACCTTC

cdr3_length: 12
j_call: TRBJ1-5
v_call: TRBV19
d_call: NA
clone_size: NA
cdr3_aa: CASGMVEQPQLF
cdr3_nt: TGTGCCAGTGGCATGGTCGAGCAGCCCCAGCTTTTC

cdr3_length: 14
j_call: TRBJ1-5
v_call: TRBV7-3
d_call: NA
clone_size: NA
cdr3_aa: CASSFRGYDGHKQF
cdr3_nt: TGTGCCAGCAGCTTTAGAGGGTACGATGGGCATAAGCAGTTT

cdr3_length: 13
j_call: TRBJ2-2
v_call: TRBV27
d_call: NA
clone_size: many
cdr3_aa: CASSEGGDGELFF
cdr3_nt: TGTGCCAGCAGCGAAGGGGGTGACGGGGAGCTGTTTTTT

cdr3_length: 14
j_call: TRBJ1-2
v_call: TRBV19
d_call: NA
clone_size: NA
cdr3_aa: CANCVTNRRGADTW
cdr3_nt: TGTGCCAACTGTGTTACTAACCGGCGGGGAGCTGACACCTGG

cdr3_length: 20
j_call: TRBJ1-5
v_call: TRBV12-5
d_call: TRBD1
clone_size: NA
cdr3_aa: CASGPRFLGQGASSNQPQHF
cdr3_nt: TGTGCTAGTGGTCCCCGATTTTTGGGACAGGGGGCCTCGAGCAATCAGCCCCAGCATTTT

cdr3_length: 14
j_call: TRBJ2-7
v_call: TRBV19
d_call: NA
clone_size: many
cdr3_aa: CASSVASGADEQYF
cdr3_nt: TGTGCCAGTAGTGTAGCCTCAGGGGCCGACGAGCAGTACTTC

cdr3_length: 18
j_call: TRBJ1-4
v_call: TRBV3-1
d_call: TRBD1
clone_size: few
cdr3_aa: CASSLTGQGRETNEKLFF
cdr3_nt: TGTGCCAGCAGCCTGACCGGACAGGGGAGGGAGACTAATGAAAAACTGTTTTTT

cdr3_length: 14
j_call: TRBJ2-5
v_call: TRBV2
d_call: NA
clone_size: NA
cdr3_aa: CASSRGGRVETQYF
cdr3_nt: TGTGCCAGCAGCCGCGGCGGGCGCGTAGAGACCCAGTACTTC

cdr3_length: 15
j_call: TRBJ2-7
v_call: TRBV7-2
d_call: TRBD2
clone_size: NA
cdr3_aa: CASSPGLAGRYGDYF
cdr3_nt: TGTGCCAGCAGCCCGGGACTAGCGGGGAGGTACGGAGATTACTTC

cdr3_length: 15
j_call: TRBJ2-7
v_call: TRBV7-2
d_call: NA
clone_size: NA
cdr3_aa: CASSLAGYNSHYLYF
cdr3_nt: TGTGCCAGCAGCCTCGCAGGATACAATTCCCACTACTTGTACTTC

cdr3_length: 13
j_call: TRBJ1-5
v_call: TRBV5-4
d_call: NA
clone_size: NA
cdr3_aa: CASSLDTDQPQHF
cdr3_nt: TGTGCCAGCAGCTTAGATACAGATCAGCCCCAGCATTTT

cdr3_length: 14
j_call: TRBJ1-6
v_call: TRBV12-3/TRBV12-4
d_call: NA
clone_size: NA
cdr3_aa: CASSFGRFNYPLHF
cdr3_nt: TGTGCCAGCAGTTTCGGGCGGTTTAATTATCCCCTCCACTTT

cdr3_length: 14
j_call: TRBJ1-1
v_call: TRBV15
d_call: NA
clone_size: NA
cdr3_aa: CATSRRKGPAVALF
cdr3_nt: TGTGCCACCAGCCGAAGGAAGGGACCTGCGGTCGCTCTCTTT

cdr3_length: 17
j_call: TRBJ2-3
v_call: TRBV27
d_call: TRBD2
clone_size: NA
cdr3_aa: CASSRGLAGGLLDTQYF
cdr3_nt: TGTGCCAGCAGTCGCGGACTAGCGGGGGGCCTCTTAGATACGCAGTATTTT

cdr3_length: 16
j_call: TRBJ1-6
v_call: TRBV7-2
d_call: NA
clone_size: NA
cdr3_aa: CASSRNQQGNDTELHF
cdr3_nt: TGTGCCAGCAGCCGCAATCAACAGGGAAATGACACTGAACTCCACTTT

cdr3_length: 14
j_call: TRBJ1-4
v_call: TRBV10-3
d_call: TRBD1
clone_size: once
cdr3_aa: CAISGGQGCEKLFF
cdr3_nt: TGTGCCATCAGTGGAGGACAGGGGTGTGAAAAACTGTTTTTT

cdr3_length: 12
j_call: TRBJ1-5
v_call: TRBV2
d_call: NA
clone_size: NA
cdr3_aa: CDSSEGDQPQHF
cdr3_nt: TGTGACAGCAGTGAGGGGGATCAGCCCCAGCATTTT

cdr3_length: 15
j_call: TRBJ2-3
v_call: TRBV9
d_call: NA
clone_size: once
cdr3_aa: CASSVGGGKSHPQYF
cdr3_nt: TGTGCCAGCAGCGTAGGGGGCGGGAAATCACATCCGCAGTATTTT

cdr3_length: 13
j_call: TRBJ1-3
v_call: TRBV20-1
d_call: NA
clone_size: NA
cdr3_aa: CSATHARGKAIYF
cdr3_nt: TGCAGTGCAACCCACGCCCGGGGAAAAGCCATATATTTT

cdr3_length: 15
j_call: TRBJ1-2
v_call: TRBV5-1
d_call: TRBD1
clone_size: NA
cdr3_aa: CASSLRTGRPEGYTF
cdr3_nt: TGCGCCAGCAGCCTGCGGACAGGGCGCCCGGAGGGCTACACCTTC

cdr3_length: 14
j_call: TRBJ2-7
v_call: TRBV5-1
d_call: NA
clone_size: NA
cdr3_aa: CASSRAQGFREQYF
cdr3_nt: TGCGCCAGCAGCAGAGCCCAGGGTTTTCGCGAGCAGTACTTC

cdr3_length: 14
j_call: TRBJ1-5
v_call: TRBV6-5
d_call: TRBD1
clone_size: many
cdr3_aa: CASSLDRGQQPQHF
cdr3_nt: TGTGCCAGCAGCCTAGACAGGGGGCAACAGCCCCAGCATTTT

cdr3_length: 18
j_call: TRBJ1-5
v_call: TRBV10-3
d_call: NA
clone_size: NA
cdr3_aa: CANSESRPGQYSNQPQHF
cdr3_nt: TGTGCCAACAGTGAAAGTAGGCCGGGGCAATATAGCAATCAGCCCCAGCATTTT

cdr3_length: 16
j_call: TRBJ2-1
v_call: TRBV4-1
d_call: NA
clone_size: NA
cdr3_aa: CASSQDWGRPNNEQFF
cdr3_nt: TGCGCCAGCAGCCAAGACTGGGGGAGGCCCAACAATGAGCAGTTCTTC

cdr3_length: 15
j_call: TRBJ1-2
v_call: TRBV6-6
d_call: NA
clone_size: NA
cdr3_aa: CASSYSGVSNYGYTF
cdr3_nt: TGTGCCAGCAGTTACTCCGGGGTCTCTAACTATGGCTACACCTTC

cdr3_length: 15
j_call: TRBJ1-2
v_call: TRBV25-1
d_call: TRBD1
clone_size: few
cdr3_aa: CASSSTGTGVIGYTF
cdr3_nt: TGTGCCAGCAGTTCGACCGGGACAGGAGTTATTGGCTACACCTTC